This TCR beta chain was recorded in a study of cytomegalovirus exposure and HLA in healthy donors (dated by TCRdb to the late 2010s). With respect to the entire study: In an earlier analysis of 587 of the donors, approximately 260 Gb of sequence data and about 110 million unique TCR beta sequences from some 170 million T cells were reported. Around 300 gigabases of sequencing data and approximately 84 million unique TCR sequences were included in an early release covering around 650 HLA-typed donors. Of the roughly 430 genotyped donors, over 65% fell in the genetic ancestry cluster associated with self-reported Caucasian donors. The aim of the study was to test whether cataloging public T cell receptors could identify signatures of past pathogen exposure. The T cell repertoires of 666 subjects were profiled by immunosequencing and related to cytomegalovirus serostatus. In addition to the first cohort of 666 subjects, a separate validation cohort of 130 or so different subjects was used. High-throughput TCR immunosequencing, statistical association of individual TCRs with disease status, and machine learning were combined to predict cytomegalovirus infection status. To study patterns of TCR occurrence, a later analysis re-analyzed previously published TCR beta repertoires from 550 to 800 donors and added high-resolution HLA genotyping. Rather than using new phenotypic data, the later analysis identified candidate immune exposures from TCR beta sequences and from how often those sequences occurred across donors. An earlier analysis of 587 of the donors used high-throughput TCR beta sequencing to judge whether each TCR beta V gene segment behaved as functional or pseudogenic. Donor age, sex, ethnicity and CMV serostatus were compiled alongside the repertoire data. A later genetic analysis used genome-wide SNP genotypes for about 55% of the 666 donors, treating that subset as a discovery cohort. All discovery cohort repertoires had been generated on a single sequencing platform. Class I and class II HLA loci were covered by the typing at four-digit resolution. The number of typed donors differed by locus: about 620-640 for A, B, C, DRB1 and DQB1; 500 to 550 for DQA1; approximately 600 for DPA1; and roughly 470 for DPB1. About five DR-DQ haplotypes were treated as single units for association and clustering because of strong linkage in the cohort. Across approximately 400 genotyped donors of the cohort, an average of about 220,000 unique TCR beta nucleotide sequences per donor were sequenced, and around 19% of those sequences were non-productive.

V sheds 5 bases and J sheds 0 bases, leaving 10 bases between their ends. The CDR3 starts with the cysteine, ends with the phenylalanine, and has 14 residues. The CDR3 DNA has 42 bases and is translated from base 1. CDR1 and CDR2, per the germline V gene, are SGHTA and FQGTGA. The library was built by means of the immunoSEQ multiplex PCR assay. A mixture of 60 forward primers for TCR Vbeta segments and 13 reverse primers for TCR Jbeta segments was used in the multiplex PCR. Amplification of the CDR3 region of rearranged TCR beta genes was performed with a multiplex PCR assay on genomic DNA. The amplified TCR beta libraries were sequenced on the Illumina HiSeq System as 87-base-pair reads. Per the authors' processing: A later analysis counted some 80 million unique TCR beta chains across the 500 to 850 repertoires, and approximately 11 million of these chains were shared by at least two donors. A nearest-neighbor algorithm error-corrected the raw reads and collapsed the reads into unique sequences, merging closely related sequences to remove PCR and sequencing errors. Alignment of CDR3 sequences to IMGT reference sequences was used to assign V, D and J gene segments. For a sequence to be retained, a match of at least six nucleotides was required to both a V gene segment and a J gene segment. Rearrangements were called productive when the CDR3 lacked stop codons and stayed in frame with V and J; all others were non-productive. Following IMGT convention, CDR3 was defined as the stretch from the second conserved V-encoded cysteine up to the conserved J-encoded phenylalanine. In an earlier analysis of 587 of the donors, sequences lacking an unambiguous match to a single V gene segment were excluded. An earlier analysis of several hundred of the donors called V segments functional above 56.7% productive rearrangements and segregating when the between-donor standard deviation exceeded 5%. A statistical classification framework was built to diagnose cytomegalovirus status from the catalog of TCR beta chain sequences. V and J gene assignment, in a later analysis, came from comparing TCR nucleotide sequences with IMGT/GENE-DB human TR gene sequences. Using the TCRdist pipeline, a later analysis assigned CDR3 sequences along with most-parsimonious VDJ recombination scenarios. In a later analysis, every TCR beta chain was defined by the combination of its CDR3 amino acid sequence and its V-gene family, and reads without a unique V-gene family were dropped. A later analysis removed 592 highly shared, low-generation-probability nucleotide sequences to deal with suspected cross-contamination and a sequencing artifact. For each public chain, a later analysis derived a clonal expansion index from normalized ranks of inferred template counts within each repertoire. In a later analysis, generation probabilities were computed using a VDJ recombination model fitted to out-of-frame rearrangements, and the results were checked against IGoR. A later analysis scored TCR-TCR, TCR-HLA and TCR-CMV co-occurrence with hypergeometric tests, applying a repertoire-size bias correction to TCR pairs. In a later analysis, false discovery rates were estimated by permuting HLA or CMV assignments 20 times. In a later analysis, co-occurring TCRs were grouped using DBSCAN, and TCRdist sequence similarity was added for clustering within HLA-allele-positive subsets. For co-occurrence clustering, repertoires with fewer than 30,000 or more than 120,000 public chains were excluded, along with roughly 5 repertoires with anomalous nucleotide sharing. TCRdb obtained this table from immuneACCESS and retained in-frame rearrangements with V and J assigned. These tables miss some clones; where compared with another copy, unresolved V genes account for less than half of the shortfall, and the remainder is unexplained. D and trimming were read from the DNA, whereas the V and J calls and clone size are those reported in that table. The sample table records around 91,000 clones; 65% to 85% of these occur just once. Jointly, the top ten make up 2% to 2.5% of the sample.

General study outcomes and caveats: A later analysis found that HLA-associated TCR beta chains were more clonally expanded and had lower generation probabilities than equally common non-associated chains. A cluster of highly shared sequence variants was judged likely to be a technical artifact of the sequencing pipeline. Compared with the approximately 700-donor mean, donors in an Asian-associated ancestry cluster had fewer N-insertions in productive TCRs, according to a later genetic analysis. When HLA alleles, especially DR and DQ, strongly co-occurred, attributing TCR associations to individual alleles was difficult. Across donors, most TCR sequences were observed very rarely, whereas some public TCRs were present in many individuals. In a later analysis, 16,951 TCR beta sequences were associated with specific HLA alleles at a false discovery rate of 0.05. In an earlier analysis of some 500 of the donors, most TCR beta V segments were observed in productive rearrangements about 87% or about 30% of the time, broadly matching IMGT annotations. A later genetic analysis associated a missense DCLRE1C variant with V-gene and J-gene trimming of TCR beta chains, and an independent cohort replicated the association. A later analysis found that most CMV-associated TCR beta chains appeared HLA-restricted, with HLA associations seemingly driven largely by CMV exposure. A further reported finding was that TCR beta sequences accurately predicted the HLA-A and HLA-B alleles for most subjects in the first cohort. The only immune exposure information available for the cohort was CMV serostatus. Because counts were too low, seventeen rarely observed V segments, including chromosome 9 orphons, were excluded from the earlier analysis of around 640 of the donors. It was suggested by the authors that the approach could potentially be generalized to other disease states and immunological phenotypes. Only TCR beta chains were sequenced in this cohort, and the absence of alpha or paired-chain data limited detectable features. Three of the identified cytomegalovirus-associated TCR beta chains were confirmed in vitro to be specific for cytomegalovirus antigens. Presence/absence analyses assumed roughly uniform sequencing depth across donors, an assumption that may not hold. A total of about 150 TCR beta chains were listed by the study as associated with cytomegalovirus. Some IMGT-functional V segments, including TRBV6-2 and TRBV6-3, could not be told apart with the 87-base-pair reads, so those segments were excluded. Because HLA typing was missing for some donors at each locus, association tests included only the typed subset. Several of the top co-occurrence clusters appeared to be linked to parvovirus B19, influenza, CMV and Epstein-Barr virus, according to a later analysis. In a later analysis, TCR association rates were found to vary across HLA loci, with the most associated TCRs seen for DRB1 alleles and the fewest for HLA-C alleles. Correlated functional status among segregating V segments might be attributable to linkage disequilibrium, but an unknown experimental factor could not be ruled out. Cytomegalovirus status was reported to be diagnosed by the classifier with high specificity and sensitivity in both the original and validation cohorts.

On this clone: Its binding antigen is unknown. The record has no base qualities; no much larger clone is one base away.

The cohort comprised 550 to 700 healthy bone marrow donors. Cohort members were all nominally healthy when sampled, although unrecorded immune exposures were likely present. The donor was CMV seronegative and was included in the group of over 300 seronegative cohort members. Each donor provided a peripheral blood sample, and peripheral blood mononuclear cells were used for TCR beta sequencing. Genomic DNA extraction from the blood cell samples was performed with the Qiagen DNeasy Blood Extraction Kit. The source is a man in his late teens or twenties in good health and CMV-seronegative. The rearranged chain carries TRBV7-3 and TRBJ1-1; 5 matching bases give a weak D call of TRBD1. Sequenced sample: PBMCs. The base sequence is TGTGCCAGCAGCGCGGGGGGGGTGAACACTGAAGCTTTCTTT. The resulting protein is CASSAGGVNTEAFF.